One T cell receptor (beta chain) is described in this entry. CDR3 length equals 17 residues. The V gene's germline CDR1 is SGDLS and CDR2 YYNGEE. The J segment lost 2 bases and the V segment lost 4 bases, leaving 11 bases of the junction unmatched. The entry originates in a study of blood T cell repertoires in COVID-19. Study-wide context: Sites across the United States, Italy and Spain contributed samples from acute and convalescent COVID-19. T cells, B-cell-depleted T cells, or PBMCs supplied cDNA or gDNA.

Under the authors' procedure: It was from reference gene primer amplification that nucleated cell counts were estimated. Assay used: immunoSEQ multiplex PCR; TCRdb lists only in-frame clones, some missing. V and J calls and clone size are as listed in that table; D and trimming were resolved from the DNA. The sample gives 200,000 to 250,000 clones, around 80% of which show up once; 9.5% to 15% is in the top ten. The sequence was obtained from a human donor in a cohort sampled during active COVID-19. Sequenced input: peripheral blood. The chain links TRBV9 to TRBJ2-2; 7 positions match TRBD1. The DNA of the CDR3 is TGTGCCAGCAGCCTACCTCGGGACAGCATAAACACCGGGGAGCTGTTTTTT. It translates to CASSLPRDSINTGELFF.